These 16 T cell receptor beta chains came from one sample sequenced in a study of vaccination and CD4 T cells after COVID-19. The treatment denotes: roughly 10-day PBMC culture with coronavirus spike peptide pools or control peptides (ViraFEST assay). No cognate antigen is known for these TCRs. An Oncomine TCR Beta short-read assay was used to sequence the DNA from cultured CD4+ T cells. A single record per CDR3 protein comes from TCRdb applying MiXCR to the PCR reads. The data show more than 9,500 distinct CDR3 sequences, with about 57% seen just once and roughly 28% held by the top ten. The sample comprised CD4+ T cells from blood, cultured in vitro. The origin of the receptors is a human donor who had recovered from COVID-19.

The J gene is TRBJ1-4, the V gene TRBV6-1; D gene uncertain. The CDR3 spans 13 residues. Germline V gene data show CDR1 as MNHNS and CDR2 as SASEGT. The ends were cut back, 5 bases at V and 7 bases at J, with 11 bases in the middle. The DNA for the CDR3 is TGTGCCAGCAGTCGCAGGACGGCTGAAAAACTGTTTTTT. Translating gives CASSRRTAEKLFF.

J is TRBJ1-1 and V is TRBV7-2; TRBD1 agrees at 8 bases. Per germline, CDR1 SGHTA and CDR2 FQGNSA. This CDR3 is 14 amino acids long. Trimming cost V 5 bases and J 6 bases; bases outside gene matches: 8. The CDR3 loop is CASSQLPTGAEAFF. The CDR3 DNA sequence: TGTGCCAGCAGCCAACTCCCGACAGGGGCTGAAGCTTTCTTT.

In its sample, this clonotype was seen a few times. CDR3 DNA sequence: TGTGCCAGCAGCAAAGCCGCTACCAGCCACAGGTGGTATGGCTACACCTTC. As protein: CASSKAATSHRWYGYTF. This chain joins TRBV21-1 and TRBJ1-2; the D call TRBD1 from the table was never checked on the DNA. TRBV21-1 is described as a pseudogene. The CDR3 has 17 residues.

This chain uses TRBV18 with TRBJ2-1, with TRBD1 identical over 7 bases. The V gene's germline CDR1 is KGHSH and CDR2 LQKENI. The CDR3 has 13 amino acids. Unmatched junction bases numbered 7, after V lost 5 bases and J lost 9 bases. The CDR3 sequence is CASSEGATGEQFF. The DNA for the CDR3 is TGTGCCAGCTCAGAGGGGGCAACGGGTGAGCAGTTCTTC.

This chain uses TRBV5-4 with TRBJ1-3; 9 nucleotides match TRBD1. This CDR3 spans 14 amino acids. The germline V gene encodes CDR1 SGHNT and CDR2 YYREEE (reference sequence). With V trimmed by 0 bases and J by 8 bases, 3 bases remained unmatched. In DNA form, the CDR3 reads TGTGCCAGCAGCTTGGACAGGGGGCGTGACACCATATATTTT. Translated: CASSLDRGRDTIYF.

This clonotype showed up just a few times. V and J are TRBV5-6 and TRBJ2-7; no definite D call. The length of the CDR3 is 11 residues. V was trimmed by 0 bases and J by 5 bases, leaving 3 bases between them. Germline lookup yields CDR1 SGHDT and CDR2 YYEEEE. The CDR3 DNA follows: TGTGCCAGCAGCTTGGACCACGAGCAGTACTTC. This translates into CASSLDHEQYF. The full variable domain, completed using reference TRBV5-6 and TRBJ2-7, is DAGVTQSPTHLIKTRGQQVTLRCSPKSGHDTVSWYQQALGQGPQFIFQYYEEEERQRGNFPDRFSGHQFPNYSSELNVNALLLGDSALYLCASSLDHEQYFGPGTRLTVT.

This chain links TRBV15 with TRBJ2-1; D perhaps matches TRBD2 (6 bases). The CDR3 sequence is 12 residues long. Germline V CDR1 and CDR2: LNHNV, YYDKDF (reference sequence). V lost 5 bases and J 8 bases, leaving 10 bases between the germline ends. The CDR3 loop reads CATSRDFDEQFF. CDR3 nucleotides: TGTGCCACCAGCCGGGACTTCGATGAGCAGTTCTTC.

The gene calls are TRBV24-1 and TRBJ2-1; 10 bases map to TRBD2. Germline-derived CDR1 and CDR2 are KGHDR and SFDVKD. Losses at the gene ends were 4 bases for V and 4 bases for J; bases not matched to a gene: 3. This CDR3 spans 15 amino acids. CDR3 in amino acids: CATSDISGRYNEQFF. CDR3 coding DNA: TGTGCCACCAGTGACATTAGCGGGAGGTACAATGAGCAGTTCTTC.

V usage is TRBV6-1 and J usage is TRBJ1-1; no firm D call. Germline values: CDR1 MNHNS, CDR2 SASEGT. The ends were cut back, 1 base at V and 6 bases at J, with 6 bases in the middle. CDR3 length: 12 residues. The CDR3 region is CASSEVRSEAFF. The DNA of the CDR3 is TGTGCCAGCAGTGAAGTCAGATCTGAAGCTTTCTTT.

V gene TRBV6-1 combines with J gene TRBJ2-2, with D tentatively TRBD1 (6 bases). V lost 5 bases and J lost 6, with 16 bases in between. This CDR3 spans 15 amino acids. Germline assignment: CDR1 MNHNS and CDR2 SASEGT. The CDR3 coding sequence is TGTGCCAGCAGTACCGGACAGCCCTGGTCCGGGGAGCTGTTTTTT. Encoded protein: CASSTGQPWSGELFF.

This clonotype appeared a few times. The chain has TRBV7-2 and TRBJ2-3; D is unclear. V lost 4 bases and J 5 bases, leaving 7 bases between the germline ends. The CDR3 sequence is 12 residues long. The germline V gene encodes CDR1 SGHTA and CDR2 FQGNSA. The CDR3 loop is CASSSRVDTQYF. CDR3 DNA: TGTGCCAGCAGCTCAAGGGTAGATACGCAGTATTTT.

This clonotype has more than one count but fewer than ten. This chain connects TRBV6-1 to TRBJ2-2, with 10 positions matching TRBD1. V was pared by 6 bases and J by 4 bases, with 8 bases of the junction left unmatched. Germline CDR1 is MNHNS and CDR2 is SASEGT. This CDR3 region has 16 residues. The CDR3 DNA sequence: TGTGCCAGCAGGAACCCGGGACAGGGGATCACCGGGGAGCTGTTTTTT. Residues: CASRNPGQGITGELFF.

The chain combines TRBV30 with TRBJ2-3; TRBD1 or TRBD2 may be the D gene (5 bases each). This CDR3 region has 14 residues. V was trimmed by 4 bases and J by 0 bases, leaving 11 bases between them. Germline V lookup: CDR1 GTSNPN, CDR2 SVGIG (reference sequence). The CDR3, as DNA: TGTGCCTGGAATCGGGGCCCAAGCACAGATACGCAGTATTTT. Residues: CAWNRGPSTDTQYF.

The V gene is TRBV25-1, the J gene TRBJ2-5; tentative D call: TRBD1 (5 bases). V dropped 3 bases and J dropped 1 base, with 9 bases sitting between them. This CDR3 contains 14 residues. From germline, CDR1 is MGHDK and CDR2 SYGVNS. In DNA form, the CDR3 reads TGTGCCAGCAGTGAGCCAGGGTCCCAAGAGACCCAGTACTTC. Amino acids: CASSEPGSQETQYF.

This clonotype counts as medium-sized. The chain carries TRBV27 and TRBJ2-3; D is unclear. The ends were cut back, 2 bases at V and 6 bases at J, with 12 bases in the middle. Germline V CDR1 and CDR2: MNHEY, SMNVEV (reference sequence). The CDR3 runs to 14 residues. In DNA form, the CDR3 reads TGTGCCAGCAGTTTAAGCCGGGTTTGGGATACGCAGTATTTT. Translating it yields CASSLSRVWDTQYF.

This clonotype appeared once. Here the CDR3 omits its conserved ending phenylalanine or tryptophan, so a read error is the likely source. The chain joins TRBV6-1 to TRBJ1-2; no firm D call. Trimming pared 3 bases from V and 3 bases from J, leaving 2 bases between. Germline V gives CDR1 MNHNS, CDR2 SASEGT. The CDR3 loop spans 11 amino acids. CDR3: CASSEDYGYTL. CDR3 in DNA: TGTGCCAGCAGTGAGGACTATGGCTACACCTTG.